These 23 T cell receptor beta chains were all obtained from the same sample, sequenced in a study of T cell responses to AZD1222 COVID-19 vaccine listed by TCRdb under 2021. Libraries were prepared through the immunoSEQ multiplex PCR assay. What TCRdb holds here is the immuneACCESS table cut down to in-frame rearrangements. Part of the clones is not present; checked against another copy, under half of the missing clones reflect an unresolved V gene, and the others are unexplained. For this sample there are around 270,000 clones; 94% appear just once. The ten largest clones represent less than 0.65% of the sample. Per the publication, the time point label means: about 28 days (+/-7) after the second vaccine dose. This sample comprised peripheral blood, obtained 28 days after the second AZD1222 dose. The source is an adult who received the AZD1222 COVID-19 vaccine.

The V call is TRBV12-5, the J call TRBJ2-1; 10 bases match TRBD1. With 6 bases clipped from V and 7 bases from J, the junction kept 9 bases outside the gene matches. This CDR3 contains 15 residues. Per germline, CDR1 LGHNT and CDR2 FRNRAP. CDR3 sequence reads: CASGPGQGGKNEQFF. The CDR3 coding sequence is TGTGCTAGTGGACCAGGACAGGGGGGTAAAAATGAGCAGTTCTTC.

This clone was seen only a few times. The V gene is TRBV5-1, the J gene TRBJ1-1; D not certain. CDR1 is SGHRS, CDR2 YFSETQ, per germline. This CDR3 comprises 15 residues. The germline V and J ends were trimmed by 2 bases and 1 base, with 12 bases remaining between them. CDR3 loop: CASSFVASENTEAFF. CDR3 bases: TGCGCCAGCAGCTTCGTTGCCTCAGAGAACACTGAAGCTTTCTTT.

The chain employs TRBV2 and TRBJ2-7; a possible D gene is TRBD1 (5 bases). Looked up from germline, CDR1 is SNHLY and CDR2 is FYNNEI. The CDR3 runs 13 residues. V lost 2 bases to trimming and J lost 0 bases, with 5 bases between them. CDR3 nucleotides: TGTGCCAGCAGTGAACAGGGCTCCTACGAGCAGTACTTC. Its translation is CASSEQGSYEQYF. Filled out from reference TRBV2 and TRBJ2-7, the complete variable domain reads EPEVTQTPSHQVTQMGQEVILRCVPISNHLYFYWYRQILGQKVEFLVSFYNNEISEKSEIFDDQFSVERPDGSNFTLKIRSTKLEDSAMYFCASSEQGSYEQYFGPGTRLTVT.

This rearrangement joins TRBV7-9 to TRBJ1-2, with D maybe TRBD1 (5 bases). Germline CDR1 and CDR2: SEHNR and FQNEAQ (reference sequence). V was clipped by 1 base and J by 3 bases, with 6 bases between them. The CDR3 has 13 amino acids. CDR3 in amino acids: CASSLGGYYGYTF. CDR3 DNA: TGTGCCAGCAGCTTAGGGGGGTACTATGGCTACACCTTC.

The chain uses TRBV27 and TRBJ2-3; D is ambiguous. Trimming stripped 6 bases from V and 6 bases from J, with 13 bases between. The CDR3 totals 13 residues. Germline V gene lookup returns CDR1 MNHEY and CDR2 SMNVEV (reference sequence). CDR3 amino acids: CASRNLGEDTQYF. The CDR3 DNA reads TGTGCCAGCAGAAATTTGGGTGAGGATACGCAGTATTTT.

This chain links TRBV4-2 with TRBJ2-1; no definite D call. V lost 1 base and J 8 bases, leaving 18 bases between the germline ends. This CDR3 comprises 16 residues. Germline CDR1 LGHNA, CDR2 YNFKEQ. This chain's CDR3 is CASSQAPQLSAHEQFF. DNA of the CDR3: TGTGCCAGCAGCCAAGCGCCCCAATTAAGTGCCCATGAGCAGTTCTTC.

This rearrangement joins TRBV19 to TRBJ1-2; 10 positions agree with TRBD1. The CDR3 length is 16 residues. Germline CDR1 LNHDA, CDR2 SQIVND (reference sequence). Losses at the gene ends were 4 bases for V and 4 bases for J; bases not matched to a gene: 9. CDR3 in amino acids: CASSTRDRGPAYGYTF. The CDR3 DNA is TGTGCCAGTAGTACCCGGGACAGGGGACCCGCCTATGGCTACACCTTC.

A single count supports this clone. The chain recombines TRBV2 with TRBJ1-2, with D perhaps TRBD1 (6 bases). Deletions cut 8 bases from V and 6 bases from J, with 13 bases between. Germline CDR1 and CDR2: SNHLY and FYNNEI. This CDR3 region has 12 residues. The CDR3 DNA reads TGTGCCAGCTGGGAAACAGGGCATGGCTACACCTTC. It translates to CASWETGHGYTF.

CDR3 nucleotides: TGTGCCAGCAGTTACTCCCTGTATGGGGGGAGGGTGTACGAGCAGTACTTC. It yields the protein CASSYSLYGGRVYEQYF. The chain is built from TRBV6-2 or TRBV6-3 and TRBJ2-7; 7 bases fit TRBD2. The J segment lost 4 bases and the V segment lost 0 bases, leaving 12 bases of the junction unmatched. Germline CDR1 MNHEY, CDR2 SVGEGT. The CDR3 loop spans 17 amino acids.

The CDR3: CASSLQVTSLYGYTF. In nucleotides, the CDR3 is TGCGCCAGCAGCTTACAGGTGACAAGCCTTTATGGCTACACCTTC. This chain uses TRBV5-1 with TRBJ1-2; TRBD1 is a possible D gene (5 bases). The CDR3 consists of 15 residues. Trimming left V 2 bases short and J 5 bases short, with 16 bases between. Germline V gives CDR1 SGHRS, CDR2 YFSETQ.

V is TRBV2 and J is TRBJ1-2, with 8 bases fitting TRBD1. This CDR3 region has 14 residues. Per germline, CDR1 SNHLY and CDR2 FYNNEI. The J segment lost 6 bases and the V segment lost 2 bases, leaving 5 bases of the junction unmatched. CDR3 sequence: CASSEMNRGNGYTF. CDR3 DNA sequence: TGTGCCAGCAGTGAAATGAACAGGGGGAATGGCTACACCTTC.

A single count supports this clone. This rearrangement joins TRBV7-9 to TRBJ1-3; TRBD1 agrees at 9 bases. Germline trimming cut 6 bases from V and 4 bases from J; bases unmatched to any gene: 10. The length of the CDR3 is 16 residues. Looked up from germline, CDR1 is SEHNR and CDR2 is FQNEAQ (reference sequence). The CDR3 nucleotides are TGTGCCAGCAGACGGACAGGGGAAGTGTCAGGAAACACCATATATTTT. Translation gives CASRRTGEVSGNTIYF.

The rearrangement uses TRBV10-3 and TRBJ2-3, with D uncertain. V was pared by 8 bases and J by 0 bases, with 3 bases between. CDR1 is ENHRY and CDR2 is SYGVKD in the germline V gene. The CDR3 sequence is 11 residues long. The CDR3 DNA sequence: TGTGCCATCGGGAGCACAGATACGCAGTATTTT. Translated: CAIGSTDTQYF.

This clone was found once. CDR3 sequence (DNA): TGTGCCAGCAGCCCTGGCGTACGGGGGGCAGGTGGCTACACCTTC. It specifies CASSPGVRGAGGYTF. The chain joins TRBV27 to TRBJ1-2; the D gene is possibly TRBD1 (6 bases). V was shortened by 6 bases and J by 7 bases, with 21 bases between the two germline ends. CDR1 and CDR2 from the germline V gene are MNHEY and SMNVEV (reference sequence). CDR3 length: 15 residues.

This chain connects TRBV6-2 or TRBV6-3 to TRBJ1-2, with unresolved D. Germline values: CDR1 MNHEY, CDR2 SVGEGT. Trimming took off 3 bases at V and 6 bases at J, with 14 bases between the two ends. This CDR3 region has 14 residues. DNA for the CDR3: TGTGCCAGCAGTTATGCGGAGGGCCATAATGGCTACACCTTC. Its translation is CASSYAEGHNGYTF.

The chain joins TRBV6-1 to TRBJ1-2; no clear D. The germline V gene has CDR1 MNHNS and CDR2 SASEGT. V was trimmed by 1 base and J by 8 bases, leaving 8 bases between them. The CDR3 loop spans 12 amino acids. CDR3 coding DNA: TGTGCCAGCAGTGAAGATATCAGGGGCTACACCTTC. As protein: CASSEDIRGYTF.

This sequence joins TRBV5-5 and TRBJ2-2; D is possibly TRBD1 or TRBD2 (5 bases each). The CDR3 runs 14 residues. Trimming pared 5 bases from V and 0 bases from J, leaving 8 bases between. Germline-derived CDR1 and CDR2 are SGHKS and YYEKEE (reference sequence). Here the CDR3 reads CASRGTANTGELFF. DNA of the CDR3: TGTGCCAGCAGGGGGACGGCGAACACCGGGGAGCTGTTTTTT.

V gene TRBV7-8 combines with J gene TRBJ2-2, with 16 bases that match TRBD2. V dropped 5 bases and J dropped 5; count of bases not matched to a gene: 11. The CDR3 is made up of 19 amino acids. Germline V gives CDR1 SGHVS, CDR2 FQNEAQ. The CDR3 here is CASSPLRGLAGGRTGELFF. In nucleotides, the CDR3 is TGTGCCAGCAGCCCCCTACGGGGACTAGCGGGGGGGCGGACCGGGGAGCTGTTTTTT.

This chain connects TRBV28 to TRBJ1-1; tentatively, D is TRBD1 (5 bases). Germline V gives CDR1 MDHEN, CDR2 SYDVKM. Trimming stripped 7 bases from V and 2 bases from J, with 17 bases between. CDR3 length equals 15 residues. The chain's CDR3 is CASIASGRLNTEAFF. Here the CDR3 DNA reads TGTGCCAGCATCGCCTCGGGACGGCTCAACACTGAAGCTTTCTTT.

This chain uses TRBV5-4 with TRBJ2-6; the D is unclear. Germline V gene sequence: CDR1 SGHNT, CDR2 YYREEE (reference sequence). The V end was cut by 0 bases, the J end by 3 bases, with 4 bases between. This CDR3 is 14 amino acids long. The CDR3 loop is CASSLEIGANVLTF. Here the CDR3 DNA reads TGTGCCAGCAGCTTGGAGATTGGGGCCAACGTCCTGACTTTC. Filled out from reference TRBV5-4 and TRBJ2-6, the complete variable domain reads ETGVTQSPTHLIKTRGQQVTLRCSSQSGHNTVSWYQQALGQGPQFIFQYYREEENGRGNFPPRFSGLQFPNYSSELNVNALELDDSALYLCASSLEIGANVLTFGAGSRLTVL.

The J gene is TRBJ2-5, the V gene TRBV10-3; a weak D match, TRBD1 (8 bases). Trimming stripped 3 bases from V and 5 bases from J, with 10 bases between. The CDR3 contains 13 residues. Germline values: CDR1 ENHRY, CDR2 SYGVKD. CDR3 region: CAISEQGGETQYF. DNA for the CDR3: TGTGCCATCAGTGAACAGGGGGGGGAGACCCAGTACTTC.

CDR3 nucleotides: TGTGCCAGCAGCGTAGATAAAGGCACAGATACGCAGTATTTT. It codes for CASSVDKGTDTQYF. The V and J genes are TRBV9 and TRBJ2-3; D gene unclear. This CDR3 spans 14 amino acids. The V gene's germline CDR1 is SGDLS and CDR2 YYNGEE. V lost 0 bases to trimming and J lost 1 base, with 6 bases between them.

The chain recombines TRBV19 with TRBJ2-3; the D is unclear. CDR1 LNHDA and CDR2 SQIVND come from the germline V gene (reference sequence). The CDR3 length is 12 residues. V gave up 3 bases and J gave up 9 bases, with 10 bases separating them. The CDR3 protein is CASSISLGTQYF. In DNA form, the CDR3 reads TGTGCCAGTAGTATCTCCTTGGGCACGCAGTATTTT. The whole variable domain, remainder taken from reference TRBV19 and TRBJ2-3, is DGGITQSPKYLFRKEGQNVTLSCEQNLNHDAMYWYRQDPGQGLRLIYYSQIVNDFQKGDIAEGYSVSREKKESFPLTVTSAQKNPTAFYLCASSISLGTQYFGPGTRLTVL.